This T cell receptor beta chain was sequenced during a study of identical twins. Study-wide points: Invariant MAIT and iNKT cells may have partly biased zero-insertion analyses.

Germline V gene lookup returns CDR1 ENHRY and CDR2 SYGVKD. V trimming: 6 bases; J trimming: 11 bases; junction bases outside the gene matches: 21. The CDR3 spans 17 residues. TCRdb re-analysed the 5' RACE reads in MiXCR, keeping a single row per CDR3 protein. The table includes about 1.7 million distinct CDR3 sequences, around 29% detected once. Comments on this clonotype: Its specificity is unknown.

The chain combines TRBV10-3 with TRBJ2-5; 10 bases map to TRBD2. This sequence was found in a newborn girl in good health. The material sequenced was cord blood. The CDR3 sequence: CAIRSGLLAGAYNEQYF. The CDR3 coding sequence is TGTGCCATCAGGAGTGGCCTTCTAGCGGGGGCCTACAATGAGCAGTACTTC.